The T cell receptor (beta chain) described here comes from a study of read filtering for tumor transcriptome and immune sequencing. For the study at large: Transcriptome libraries were built from DNase-treated RNA.

Study outcomes and limitations: Roughly 80% of IR-seq clonotypes had a single read, yet these held 3% to 4% of reads. Without single-read clonotypes, shared clonotype proportions correlated more between IR-seq and RNA-seq.

From roughly 0.4 ug of RNA, a library with molecular barcoded alpha/delta and beta/gamma adaptors was made. Via MiXCR, TCRdb re-called the reads, giving one row per CDR3 protein. The data show under 80,000 distinct CDR3 sequences, about a fifth seen once. At least ten counts were recorded for this clonotype. What it recognizes is unknown. The sequenced material came from a population of CD138-negative cells sorted from bone marrow. This clonotype was obtained from a donor over 35 with multiple myeloma.

CDR3 DNA: TGTGCCAGCAGCCGGGACAAGCCCTACTACAATGAGCAGTTCTTC. It encodes CASSRDKPYYNEQFF. The rearrangement uses TRBV14 and TRBJ2-1; D may be TRBD1 (6 bases). The CDR3 runs to 15 residues. Germline V gene data show CDR1 as SGHDN and CDR2 as FVKESK. Trimming pared 4 bases from V and 3 bases from J, leaving 13 bases between.